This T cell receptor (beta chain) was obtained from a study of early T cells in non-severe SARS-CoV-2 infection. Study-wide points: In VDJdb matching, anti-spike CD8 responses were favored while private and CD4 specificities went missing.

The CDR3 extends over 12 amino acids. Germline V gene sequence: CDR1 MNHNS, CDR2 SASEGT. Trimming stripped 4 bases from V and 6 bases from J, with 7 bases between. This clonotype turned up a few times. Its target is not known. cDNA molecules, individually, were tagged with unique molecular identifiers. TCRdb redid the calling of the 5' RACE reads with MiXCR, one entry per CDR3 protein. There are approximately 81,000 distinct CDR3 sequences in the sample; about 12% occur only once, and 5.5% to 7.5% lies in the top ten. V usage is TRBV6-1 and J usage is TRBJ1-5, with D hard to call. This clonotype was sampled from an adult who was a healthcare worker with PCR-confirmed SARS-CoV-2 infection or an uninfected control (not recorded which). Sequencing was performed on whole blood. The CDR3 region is CASSGQAQPQHF. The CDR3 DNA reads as TGTGCCAGCAGTGGGCAGGCTCAGCCCCAGCATTTT.